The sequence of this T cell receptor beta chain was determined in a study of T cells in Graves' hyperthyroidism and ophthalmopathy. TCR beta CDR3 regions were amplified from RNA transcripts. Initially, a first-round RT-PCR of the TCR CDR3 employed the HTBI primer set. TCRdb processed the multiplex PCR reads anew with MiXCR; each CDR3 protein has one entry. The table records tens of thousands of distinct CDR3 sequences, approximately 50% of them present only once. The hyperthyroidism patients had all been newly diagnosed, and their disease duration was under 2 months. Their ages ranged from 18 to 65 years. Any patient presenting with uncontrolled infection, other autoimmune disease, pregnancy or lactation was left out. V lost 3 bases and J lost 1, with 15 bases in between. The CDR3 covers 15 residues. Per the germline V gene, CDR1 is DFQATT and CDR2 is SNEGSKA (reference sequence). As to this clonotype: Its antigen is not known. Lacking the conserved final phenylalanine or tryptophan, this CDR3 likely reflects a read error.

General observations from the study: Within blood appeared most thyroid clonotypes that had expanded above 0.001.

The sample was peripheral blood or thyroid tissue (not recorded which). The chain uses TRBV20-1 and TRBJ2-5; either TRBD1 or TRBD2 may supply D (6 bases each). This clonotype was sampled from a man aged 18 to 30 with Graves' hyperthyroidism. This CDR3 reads CSARPLAGAQETQYS. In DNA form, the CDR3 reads TGCAGTGCTAGGCCACTAGCAGGGGCCCAAGAGACCCAGTACTCC.